The source of this TCR beta chain is a study of neoadjuvant anti-PD-1 for oral cavity cancer. Here immunoSEQ multiplex PCR was the method, and the copy in TCRdb shows in-frame clones only, minus some. The sample lists around 81,000 clones, about four fifths occurring once. The clonotype originates from a person between 40 and 85 years old with oral cavity squamous cell carcinoma. The source material was PBMCs, sampled before nivolumab (anti-PD-1) treatment.

The CDR3 spells CAWRRGLAGEQYF. Written as DNA, the CDR3 is TGTGCCTGGAGAAGGGGACTAGCTGGCGAGCAGTACTTC. The chain has TRBV30 and TRBJ2-7, with 9 bases lining up with TRBD2. The V and J ends lost 3 bases and 6 bases, in that order; junction bases with no gene match: 6. The CDR3 length is 13 residues. Per germline, CDR1 GTSNPN and CDR2 SVGIG (reference sequence).